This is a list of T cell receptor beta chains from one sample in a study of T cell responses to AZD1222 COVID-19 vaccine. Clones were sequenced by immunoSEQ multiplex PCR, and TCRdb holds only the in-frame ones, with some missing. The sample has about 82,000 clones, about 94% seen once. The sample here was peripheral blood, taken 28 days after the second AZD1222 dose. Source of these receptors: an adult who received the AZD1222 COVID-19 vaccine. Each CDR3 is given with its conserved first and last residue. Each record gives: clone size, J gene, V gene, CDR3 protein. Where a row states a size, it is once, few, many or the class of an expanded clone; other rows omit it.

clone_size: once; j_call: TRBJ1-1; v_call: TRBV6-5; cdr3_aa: CASSYQGGYTEAFF
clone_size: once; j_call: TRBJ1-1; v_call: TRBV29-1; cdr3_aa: CSADGQLNTEAFF
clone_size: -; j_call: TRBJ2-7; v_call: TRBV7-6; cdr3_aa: CASSSIIGTSSYEQYF
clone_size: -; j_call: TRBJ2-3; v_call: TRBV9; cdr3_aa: CASSPDRGTDTQYF
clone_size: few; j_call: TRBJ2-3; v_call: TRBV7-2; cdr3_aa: CASSLEAALYHTQYF
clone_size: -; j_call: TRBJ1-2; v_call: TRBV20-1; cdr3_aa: CSAPGDGYTF
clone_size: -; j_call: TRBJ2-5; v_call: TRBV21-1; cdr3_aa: CASSTPRDRRQETQYF
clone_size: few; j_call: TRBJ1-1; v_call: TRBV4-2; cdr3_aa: CASSHLRDSSEAFF
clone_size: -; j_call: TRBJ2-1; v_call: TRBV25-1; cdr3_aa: CASSVAGVNGVNEQFF
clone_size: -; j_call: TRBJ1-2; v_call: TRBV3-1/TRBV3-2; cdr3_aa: CASSQDRIQAGYTF
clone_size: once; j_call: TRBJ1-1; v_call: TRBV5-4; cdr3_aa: CASSPGQPAKAFF
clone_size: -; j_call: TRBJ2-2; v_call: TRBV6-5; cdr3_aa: CATRAVSPTGELFF
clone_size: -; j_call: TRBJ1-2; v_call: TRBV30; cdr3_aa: CAWSVHGYGYTF
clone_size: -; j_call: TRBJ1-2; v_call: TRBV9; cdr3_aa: CASSVSGDDDGYTF
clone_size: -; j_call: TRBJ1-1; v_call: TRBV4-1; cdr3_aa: CASSQEGGVNTEAFF
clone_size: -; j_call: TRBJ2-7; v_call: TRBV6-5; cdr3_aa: CASSSPYEQYF
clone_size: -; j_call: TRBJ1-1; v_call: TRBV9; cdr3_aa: CASSPGARTEAFF
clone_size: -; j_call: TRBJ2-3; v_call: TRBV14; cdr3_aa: CASSQELAGTPKDTQYF
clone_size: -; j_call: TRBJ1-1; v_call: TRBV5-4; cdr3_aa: CASSLALRDMNTEAFF
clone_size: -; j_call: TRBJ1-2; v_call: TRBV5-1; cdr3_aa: CASREGAEYGYTF
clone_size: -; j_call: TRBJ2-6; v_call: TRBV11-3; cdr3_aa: CASSLGDRGANVLTF
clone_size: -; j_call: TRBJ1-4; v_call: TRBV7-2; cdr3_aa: CASSLARGGGNEKLFF
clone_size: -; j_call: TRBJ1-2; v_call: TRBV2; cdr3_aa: CASSTDRARHGYTF
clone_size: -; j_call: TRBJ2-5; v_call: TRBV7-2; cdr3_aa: CASSFSAGEETQYF
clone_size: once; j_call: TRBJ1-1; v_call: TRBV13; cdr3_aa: CASRVGNTEAFF
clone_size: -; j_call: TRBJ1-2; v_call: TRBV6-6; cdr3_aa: CASGGGGGYGYTF
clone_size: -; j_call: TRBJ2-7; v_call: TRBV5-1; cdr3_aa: CASSFTGGSYEQYF
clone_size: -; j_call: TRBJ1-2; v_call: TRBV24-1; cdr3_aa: CATDRDRPSMLGYGYTF
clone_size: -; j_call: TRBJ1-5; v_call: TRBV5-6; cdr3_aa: CASSLGAGSYQPQHF
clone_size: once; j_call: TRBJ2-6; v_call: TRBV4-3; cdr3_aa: CASSQAQGTGANVLTF
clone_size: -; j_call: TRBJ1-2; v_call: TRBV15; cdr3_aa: CATSRDKAPSGYTF
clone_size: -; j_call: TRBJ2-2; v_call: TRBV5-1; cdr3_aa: CASSDYGGELFF
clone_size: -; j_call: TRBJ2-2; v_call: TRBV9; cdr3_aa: CASSVAGGPTGELFF
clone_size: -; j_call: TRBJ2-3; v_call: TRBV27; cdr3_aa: CASRRTGSTDTQYF
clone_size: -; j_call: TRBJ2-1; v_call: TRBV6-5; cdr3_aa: CASSYRDRGSNEQFF
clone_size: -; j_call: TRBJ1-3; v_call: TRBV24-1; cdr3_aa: CATSDGGNTIYF
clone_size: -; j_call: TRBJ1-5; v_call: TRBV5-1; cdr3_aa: CASSWGAQEGNQPQHF
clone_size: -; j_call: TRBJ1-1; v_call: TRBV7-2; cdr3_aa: CASSRDRGAEAFF
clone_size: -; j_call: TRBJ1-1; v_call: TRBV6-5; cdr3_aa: CASSQWADTEAFF
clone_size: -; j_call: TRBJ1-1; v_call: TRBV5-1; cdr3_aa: CASSLRQGNTEAFF
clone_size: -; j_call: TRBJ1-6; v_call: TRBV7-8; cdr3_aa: CASSLGTGGGSPLHF
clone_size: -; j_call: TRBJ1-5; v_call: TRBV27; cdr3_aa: CASSIHSDSNQPQHF
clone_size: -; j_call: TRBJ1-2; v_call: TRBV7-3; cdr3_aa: CASSHDPTGYYGYTF
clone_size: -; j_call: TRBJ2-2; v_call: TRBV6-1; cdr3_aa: CASSDQPGYTGELFF
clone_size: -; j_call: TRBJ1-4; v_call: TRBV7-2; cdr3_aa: CASSLETKSTNEKLFF
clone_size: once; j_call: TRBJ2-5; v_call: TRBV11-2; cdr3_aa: CASSLGLATQTQYF
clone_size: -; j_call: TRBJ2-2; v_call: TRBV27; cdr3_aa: CASSWQGNTGELFF
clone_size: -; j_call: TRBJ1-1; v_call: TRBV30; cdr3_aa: CAWSPGTEAFF
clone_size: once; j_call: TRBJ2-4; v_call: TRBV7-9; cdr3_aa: CASSFAATNIQYF